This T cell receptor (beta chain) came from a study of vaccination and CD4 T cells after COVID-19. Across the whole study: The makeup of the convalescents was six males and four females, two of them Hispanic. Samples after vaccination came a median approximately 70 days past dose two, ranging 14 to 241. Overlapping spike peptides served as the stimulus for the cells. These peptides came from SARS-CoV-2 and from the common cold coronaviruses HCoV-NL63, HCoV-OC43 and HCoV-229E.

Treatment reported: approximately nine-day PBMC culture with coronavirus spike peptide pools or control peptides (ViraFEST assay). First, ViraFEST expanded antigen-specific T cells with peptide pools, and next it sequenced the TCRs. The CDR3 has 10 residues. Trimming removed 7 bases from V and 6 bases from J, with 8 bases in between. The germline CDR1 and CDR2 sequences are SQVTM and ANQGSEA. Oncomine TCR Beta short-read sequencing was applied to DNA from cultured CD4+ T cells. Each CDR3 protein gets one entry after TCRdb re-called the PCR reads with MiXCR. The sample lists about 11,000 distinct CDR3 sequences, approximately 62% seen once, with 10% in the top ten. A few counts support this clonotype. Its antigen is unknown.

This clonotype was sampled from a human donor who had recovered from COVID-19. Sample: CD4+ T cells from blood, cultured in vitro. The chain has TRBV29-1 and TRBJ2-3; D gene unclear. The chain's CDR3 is CSGSRDTQYF. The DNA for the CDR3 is TGCAGCGGCTCTCGCGATACGCAGTATTTT.